This TCR delta chain was recovered during a study of γδ T cells in repeated Plasmodium falciparum infection. Whole-study context: The natural-infection arm compared Malian children under seasonal malaria with matched Australian children.

In its sample, this clone was seen a few times. This likely traces to a read error, being one base from a far larger clone. The sample carries other DNA sequences with the same CDR3. Bulk repertoires came from Vgamma9/Vdelta2+ or Vdelta2-negative gammadelta T cells flow-sorted from PBMC. Germline CDR1 reads TSWWSYY; CDR2 reads QGS. This CDR3 has 19 residues. Trimming removed 0 bases from V and 1 base from J, with 21 bases in between. TCRdb re-called clones from the multiplex PCR reads using CATT. The data contain 70,000 to 95,000 delta-chain clones, 1.4% of them seen just once; the ten biggest clones take up around 8.5%.

This rearrangement joins TRDV1 to TRDJ1; D is ambiguous. No J gene was available from TCRdb, and it was assigned here by a germline match of the DNA. This TCR derives from a pool of human donors (malaria-infected and uninfected, not separated). Sequences were obtained from gamma-delta T cells from blood. The chain's CDR3 is CALGELGPPGEGSTDKLIF. The DNA for the CDR3 is TGTGCTCTTGGGGAACTAGGTCCCCCCGGAGAGGGGTCCACCGATAAACTCATCTTT.